This is a list of T cell receptor beta chains from one sample in a study of identical twins. From the 5' RACE reads, TCRdb called clonotypes with MiXCR, one entry per CDR3 protein. This sample carries nearly 900,000 distinct CDR3 sequences, roughly 12% of them seen once, and the ten largest clones take roughly 1.6%. These data were also reused for a study on yellow fever vaccine responses in identical twins.

Sample: PBMCs. The receptors here all came from a woman between 18 and 29 years old in good health. Each CDR3 is given with its conserved first and last residue. The D gene is left open where the match is weak. The size entry is marked missing in some rows and otherwise reads once, few, many or a size class.

d_gene	v_gene	abundance	j_gene	CDR3aa	CDR3nt
.	TRBV13	.	TRBJ2-5	CASSLLASNQETQYF	TGTGCCAGCAGCTTATTGGCGTCAAACCAAGAGACCCAGTACTTC
TRBD1	TRBV19	.	TRBJ2-5	CASNRRQGASQETQYF	TGTGCCAGTAACAGACGACAGGGGGCCTCCCAAGAGACCCAGTACTTC
.	TRBV5-1	few	TRBJ2-1	CASSTYTGYGEQFF	TGCGCCAGCAGCACCTACACAGGGTATGGTGAGCAGTTCTTC
.	TRBV18	.	TRBJ2-1	CASSPRQGIDNEQFF	TGTGCCAGCTCACCCCGGCAGGGTATCGACAATGAGCAGTTCTTC
.	TRBV3-1	few	TRBJ1-1	CASSPSDWRKNTEAFF	TGTGCCAGCAGCCCTTCGGACTGGCGAAAGAACACTGAAGCTTTCTTT
TRBD2	TRBV6-2/TRBV6-3	.	TRBJ2-2	CASFRGGYTGELFF	TGTGCCAGTTTCCGGGGGGGGTACACCGGGGAGCTGTTTTTT
.	TRBV12-1	.	TRBJ2-2	CASSFEVPLTGELFF	TGTGCCAGCAGCTTTGAGGTCCCGCTCACCGGGGAGCTGTTTTTT
.	TRBV3-1	few	TRBJ2-6	CASSAGRANVLTF	TGTGCCAGCAGCGCCGGGCGGGCCAACGTCCTGACTTTC
TRBD2	TRBV11-2	.	TRBJ2-1	CASSGDYFVGGPYYEQFF	TGTGCCAGCAGCGGAGACTACTTCGTGGGAGGGCCTTATTATGAGCAGTTCTTC
.	TRBV24-1	few	TRBJ2-1	CATSAVGAPPTDEQFF	TGTGCCACCAGTGCCGTGGGGGCTCCTCCTACGGATGAGCAGTTCTTC
.	TRBV4-1	.	TRBJ1-1	CASSPWTAVPAEAFF	TGCGCCAGCAGCCCCTGGACGGCAGTTCCCGCTGAAGCTTTCTTT
.	TRBV28	.	TRBJ1-5	CASRLPSGTSGQPQHF	TGTGCCAGCAGGTTACCCTCCGGGACTAGCGGTCAGCCCCAGCATTTT
.	TRBV11-2	few	TRBJ1-2	CASSLGSNYNYGYTF	TGTGCCAGCAGCTTAGGCTCGAATTATAACTATGGCTACACCTTC
.	TRBV28	few	TRBJ2-1	CASSFPPSVAAYNNEQFF	TGTGCCAGCAGTTTTCCGCCCAGCGTTGCAGCATATAACAATGAGCAGTTCTTC
.	TRBV11-2	few	TRBJ1-6	CASQRSSRSNSPLHF	TGTGCCAGTCAAAGGTCTTCGCGAAGCAATTCACCCCTCCACTTT
TRBD2	TRBV20-1	few	TRBJ2-1	CSASEPGLAPNNEQFF	TGCAGTGCTAGTGAACCGGGACTAGCGCCGAACAATGAGCAGTTCTTC
TRBD2	TRBV20-1	.	TRBJ2-2	CSAARAGGPGELFF	TGCAGTGCCGCGAGAGCGGGGGGTCCCGGGGAGCTGTTTTTT
.	TRBV5-1	few	TRBJ2-1	CASSLAPSPSNNEQFF	TGCGCCAGCAGCTTGGCGCCGTCCCCGAGTAACAATGAGCAGTTCTTC
TRBD1	TRBV6-1	few	TRBJ1-1	CASRRTGQNTEAFF	TGTGCCAGCAGGAGGACAGGTCAGAACACTGAAGCTTTCTTT
.	TRBV20-1	few	TRBJ1-5	CSASAPHFGNQPQHF	TGCAGTGCTAGCGCCCCCCACTTCGGCAATCAGCCCCAGCATTTT
.	TRBV13	.	TRBJ1-1	CASSLGGTQAFF	TGTGCCAGCAGCTTAGGCGGGACCCAAGCTTTCTTT
TRBD2	TRBV27	many	TRBJ2-1	CASSFSGGGNEQFF	TGTGCCAGCAGTTTCTCGGGAGGGGGCAATGAGCAGTTCTTC
.	TRBV4-1	many	TRBJ2-5	CASSQGGGGEETQYF	TGCGCCAGCAGCCAAGGGGGTGGGGGAGAAGAGACCCAGTACTTC
.	TRBV18	.	TRBJ2-5	CASSPIGVGTGGLAAGETQYF	TGTGCCAGCTCACCAATTGGAGTCGGGACAGGGGGACTAGCGGCGGGGGAGACCCAGTACTTC
TRBD2	TRBV27	once	TRBJ2-1	CASRWQGLAKYNEQFF	TGTGCCAGCAGATGGCAGGGACTAGCGAAGTACAATGAGCAGTTCTTC
.	TRBV18	few	TRBJ2-1	CASSPGAENNEQFF	TGTGCCAGCTCACCAGGAGCCGAGAACAATGAGCAGTTCTTC
TRBD2	TRBV5-1	.	TRBJ2-5	CASSSTGLAGEETQYF	TGCGCCAGCAGCTCCACCGGACTAGCGGGAGAAGAGACCCAGTACTTC
.	TRBV12-3/TRBV12-4	many	TRBJ1-1	CASRAGGQLNTEAFF	TGTGCCAGCAGAGCCGGAGGACAGTTGAACACTGAAGCTTTCTTT
TRBD2	TRBV15	few	TRBJ2-7	CATSRDGLAGGYEQYF	TGTGCCACCAGCAGAGATGGACTAGCGGGGGGCTACGAGCAGTACTTC
.	TRBV6-1	.	TRBJ2-7	CASLGRQTIYEQYF	TGTGCCAGCTTGGGGCGGCAGACGATCTACGAGCAGTACTTC
.	TRBV14	few	TRBJ2-6	CASSLRLSGANVLTF	TGTGCCAGCAGTCTAAGGCTTTCTGGGGCCAACGTCCTGACTTTC
.	TRBV5-1	few	TRBJ2-1	CASSNARTGGDEQFF	TGCGCCAGCAGCAACGCTCGTACGGGGGGCGATGAGCAGTTCTTC
.	TRBV7-8	.	TRBJ2-2	CASSLVQDWSGELFF	TGTGCCAGCAGCTTAGTACAGGATTGGTCCGGGGAGCTGTTTTTT